This TCR beta chain was profiled in a study of T cell repertoires in cytomegalovirus infection. At the level of the study: Both a matching HLA type and CMV infection were indicated by public TCR beta signatures.

Germline V gene data show CDR1 as LNHDA and CDR2 as SQIVND (reference sequence). The length of the CDR3 is 13 residues. Trimming took 0 bases from V and 10 from J, leaving 10 bases between them. As concerns this clonotype: What it binds is unknown.

TCRdb used MiXCR to reprocess the reads, holding one entry per CDR3 protein. The top ten hold about 13% of the sample, which has more than 400,000 distinct CDR3 sequences, about 25% seen once. Notes on the study in general: Clonotypes of TCR beta that were HLA-C-restricted and CMV-specific dominated the ex vivo response. Summed frequency of public TCR beta families distinguished CMV carriers with the relevant HLA.

The chain employs TRBV19 and TRBJ2-1; either TRBD1 or TRBD2 may fit D (5 bases each). Sequencing used PBMCs. This clonotype originated in a human donor in good health (CMV status not recorded). Some clones in this sample may be carry-over from other donors' samples. CDR3 coding DNA: TGTGCCAGTAGTATAGAAGGGGACGGAGAGCAGTTCTTC. Protein product: CASSIEGDGEQFF.